This T cell receptor beta chain is drawn from a study of T cell changes during pregnancy in multiple sclerosis. The V gene's germline CDR1 is SGHTA and CDR2 FQGNSA. This CDR3 has 14 amino acids. V was trimmed by 4 bases and J by 5 bases, leaving 15 bases between them. TCRdb's table, derived via immunoSEQ multiplex PCR, lists solely in-frame clones and lacks some. The sample lists 50,000 to 65,000 clones; 90% to 95% were seen once. The sample was CD8+ T cells from peripheral blood mononuclear cells, taken in the second trimester of pregnancy. The receptor comes from a female donor with multiple sclerosis, enrolled in a pregnancy study. V usage is TRBV7-2 and J usage is TRBJ2-7; weak D call: TRBD2 (6 bases). The CDR3 sequence is CASSYSGTFNEQYF. The CDR3 bases are TGTGCCAGCAGCTACTCCGGGACTTTCAACGAGCAGTACTTC.